The source of this T cell receptor beta chain is a study of PD-L1 blockade in urothelial cancer. Findings of the study overall: Durable-benefit patients had greater expansion of tumor-associated blood clones at 3 weeks.

To note about this clone: Its cognate antigen is unknown.

Sequenced by immunoSEQ multiplex PCR; TCRdb stores in-frame clones only, minus some. The sample lists 50,000 or so clones; about 87% were seen once. Locally advanced or metastatic urothelial carcinoma affected all patients. The TCR comes from a man aged 40-55 years with urothelial cancer. This material consisted of PBMCs, taken around atezolizumab (anti-PD-L1) treatment.

The CDR3 sequence is CAISALRGTSTDTQYF. In DNA form, the CDR3 reads TGTGCCATCAGTGCCCTCAGGGGCACTAGCACAGATACGCAGTATTTT. The chain couples TRBV10-3 to TRBJ2-3, with a possible D match to TRBD1 (6 bases). In germline, CDR1 is ENHRY, CDR2 SYGVKD. With 4 bases removed from V and 0 bases from J, the gap between germline ends came to 14 bases. CDR3 length: 16 residues.